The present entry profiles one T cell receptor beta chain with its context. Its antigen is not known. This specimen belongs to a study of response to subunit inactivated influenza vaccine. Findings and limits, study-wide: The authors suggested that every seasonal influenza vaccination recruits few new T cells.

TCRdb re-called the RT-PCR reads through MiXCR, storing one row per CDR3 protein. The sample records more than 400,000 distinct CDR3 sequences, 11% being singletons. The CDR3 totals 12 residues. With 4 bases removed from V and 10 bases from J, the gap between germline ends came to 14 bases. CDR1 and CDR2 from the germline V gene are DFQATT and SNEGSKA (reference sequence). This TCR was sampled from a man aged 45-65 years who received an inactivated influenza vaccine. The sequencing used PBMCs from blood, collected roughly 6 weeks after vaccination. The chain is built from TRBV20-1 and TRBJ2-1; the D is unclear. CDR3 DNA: TGCAGTGCTACTTTCTCTGAACGGGAGCAGTTCTTC. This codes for CSATFSEREQFF.